This section outlines one TCR beta chain sequence together with its context. Germline V lookup: CDR1 SGHRS, CDR2 YFSETQ. V shed 0 bases and J shed 7 bases, with 16 bases lying between them. There are 16 residues in the CDR3. This entry is derived from a study of blood T cell repertoires in COVID-19. Whole-study context: Acute-phase and convalescent COVID-19 samples originated in the United States, Italy and Spain. PBMCs, B-cell-depleted T cells, or T cells provided the cDNA or gDNA that made up the material.

Methods used by the authors: Amplifying reference gene primers gave estimates of nucleated cell counts. TCRdb's copy holds only in-frame clones and misses some; the assay was immunoSEQ multiplex PCR. V, J and clone size are those of that table, while D and trimming were read from the DNA. The repertoire consists of under 250,000 clones, with about 91% occurring once and the leading ten covering more than 0.95%. The V call is TRBV5-1, the J call TRBJ2-2; tentative D call: TRBD2 (6 bases). Sequenced sample: peripheral blood. The sequence was obtained from a man aged 25-45 years with acute or convalescent COVID-19. Here the CDR3 DNA reads TGCGCCAGCAGCTTGGCCGCCGGGGGAAGCGGCGGGGAGCTGTTTTTT. Amino acids: CASSLAAGGSGGELFF.